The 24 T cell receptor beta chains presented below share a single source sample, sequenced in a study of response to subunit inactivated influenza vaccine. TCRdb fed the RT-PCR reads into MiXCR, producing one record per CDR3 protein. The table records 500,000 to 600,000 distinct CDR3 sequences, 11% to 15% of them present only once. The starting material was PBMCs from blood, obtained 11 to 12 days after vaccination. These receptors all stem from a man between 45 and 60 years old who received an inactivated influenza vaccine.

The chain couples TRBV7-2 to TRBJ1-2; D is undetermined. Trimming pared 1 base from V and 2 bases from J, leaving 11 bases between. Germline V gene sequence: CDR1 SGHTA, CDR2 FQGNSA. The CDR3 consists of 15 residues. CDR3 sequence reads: CASSLGPAPNYGYTF. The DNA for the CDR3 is TGTGCCAGCAGCTTAGGACCGGCTCCGAACTATGGCTACACCTTC.

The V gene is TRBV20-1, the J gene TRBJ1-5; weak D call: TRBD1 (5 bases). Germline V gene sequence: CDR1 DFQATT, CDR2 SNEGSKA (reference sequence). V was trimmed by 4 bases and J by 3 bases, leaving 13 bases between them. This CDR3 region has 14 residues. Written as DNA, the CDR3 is TGCAGTGCTACACAGGCGGTGAACAATCAGCCCCAGCATTTT. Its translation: CSATQAVNNQPQHF.

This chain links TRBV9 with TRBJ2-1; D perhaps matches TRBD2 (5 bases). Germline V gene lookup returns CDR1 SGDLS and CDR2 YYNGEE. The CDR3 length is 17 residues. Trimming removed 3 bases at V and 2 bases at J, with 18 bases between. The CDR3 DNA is TGTGCCAGCAGCGCTGGAGGCCTTCTTAGCGCCTACAATGAGCAGTTCTTC. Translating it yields CASSAGGLLSAYNEQFF.

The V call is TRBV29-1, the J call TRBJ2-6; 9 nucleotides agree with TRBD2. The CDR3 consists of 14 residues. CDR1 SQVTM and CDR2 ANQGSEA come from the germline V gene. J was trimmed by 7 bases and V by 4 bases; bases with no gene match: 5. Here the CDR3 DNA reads TGCAGCGTTGTCATAGCGGGAGCTGCCAACGTCCTGACTTTC. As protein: CSVVIAGAANVLTF. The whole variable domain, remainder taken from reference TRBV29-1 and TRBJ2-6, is SAVISQKPSRDICQRGTSLTIQCQVDSQVTMMFWYRQQPGQSLTLIATANQGSEATYESGFVIDKFPISRPNLTFSTLTVSNMSPEDSSIYLCSVVIAGAANVLTFGAGSRLTVL.

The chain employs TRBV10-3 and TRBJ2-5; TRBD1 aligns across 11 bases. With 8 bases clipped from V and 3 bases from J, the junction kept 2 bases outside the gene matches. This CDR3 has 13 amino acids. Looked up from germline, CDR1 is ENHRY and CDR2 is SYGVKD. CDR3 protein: CAIRTGGEETQYF. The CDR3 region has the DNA TGTGCCATCCGGACAGGGGGCGAAGAGACCCAGTACTTC.

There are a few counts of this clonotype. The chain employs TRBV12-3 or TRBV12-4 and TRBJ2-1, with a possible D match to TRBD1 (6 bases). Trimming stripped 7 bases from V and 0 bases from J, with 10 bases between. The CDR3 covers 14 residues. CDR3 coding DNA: TGTGCCAGCACGGACAGCAGCTCCTACAATGAGCAGTTCTTC. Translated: CASTDSSSYNEQFF.

This CDR3 is CASSATLSRISYEQYF. CDR3 in DNA: TGCGCCAGCAGCGCGACCCTTTCCAGGATCTCCTACGAGCAGTACTTC. The V call is TRBV5-1, the J call TRBJ2-7; D is unresolved. The CDR3 spans 16 residues. CDR1 SGHRS and CDR2 YFSETQ come from the germline V gene. V was pared by 4 bases and J by 0 bases, with 17 bases between.

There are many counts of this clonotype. CDR3 coding DNA: TGCGCCAGCAGCCAAGATGTCCCGTATACGCAGTATTTT. This codes for CASSQDVPYTQYF. The rearrangement links TRBV4-1 to TRBJ2-3; D is unresolved. Trimming took 0 bases from V and 7 from J, leaving 8 bases between them. The CDR3 covers 13 residues. From germline, CDR1 is MGHRA and CDR2 YSYEKL.

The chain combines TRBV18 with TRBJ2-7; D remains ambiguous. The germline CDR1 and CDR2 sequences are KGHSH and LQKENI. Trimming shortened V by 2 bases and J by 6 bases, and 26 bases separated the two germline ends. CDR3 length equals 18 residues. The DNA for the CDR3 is TGTGCCAGCTCACCATTTGTCGCAGGTGGTTCCCTCGGGTCCGAGCAGTACTTC. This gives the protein CASSPFVAGGSLGSEQYF.

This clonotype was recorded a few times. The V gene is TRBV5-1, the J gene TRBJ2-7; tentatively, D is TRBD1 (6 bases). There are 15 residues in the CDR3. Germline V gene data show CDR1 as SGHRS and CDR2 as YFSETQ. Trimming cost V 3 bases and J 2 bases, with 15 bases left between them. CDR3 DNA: TGCGCCAGCAGCTCAACAGGGCCACCTACCTACGAGCAGTACTTC. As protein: CASSSTGPPTYEQYF.

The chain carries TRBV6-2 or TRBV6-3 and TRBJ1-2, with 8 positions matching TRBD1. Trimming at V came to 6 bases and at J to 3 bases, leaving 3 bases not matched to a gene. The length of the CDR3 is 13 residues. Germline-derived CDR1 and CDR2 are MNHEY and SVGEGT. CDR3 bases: TGTGCCAGCAGGAAGACAGGGGACTATGGCTACACCTTC. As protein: CASRKTGDYGYTF.

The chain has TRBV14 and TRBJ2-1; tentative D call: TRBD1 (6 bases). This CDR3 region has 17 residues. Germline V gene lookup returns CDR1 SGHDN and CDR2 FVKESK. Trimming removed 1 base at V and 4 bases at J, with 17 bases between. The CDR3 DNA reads TGTGCCAGCAGCCAAGGGGGGCTCAGTTTCACTTACAATGAGCAGTTCTTC. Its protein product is CASSQGGLSFTYNEQFF.

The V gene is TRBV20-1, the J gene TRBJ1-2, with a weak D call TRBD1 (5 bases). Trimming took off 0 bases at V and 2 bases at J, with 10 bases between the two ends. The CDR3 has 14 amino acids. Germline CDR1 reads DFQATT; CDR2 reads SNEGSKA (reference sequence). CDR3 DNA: TGCAGTGCTAGAGAGGACCGGGGGAACTATGGCTACACCTTC. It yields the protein CSAREDRGNYGYTF.

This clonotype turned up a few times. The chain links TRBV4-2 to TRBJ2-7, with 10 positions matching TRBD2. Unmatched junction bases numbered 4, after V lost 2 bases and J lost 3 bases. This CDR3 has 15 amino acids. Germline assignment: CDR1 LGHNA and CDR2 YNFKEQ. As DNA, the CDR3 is TGTGCCAGCAGCCAACGTCTAGCGGGGGACTACGAGCAGTACTTC. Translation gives CASSQRLAGDYEQYF.

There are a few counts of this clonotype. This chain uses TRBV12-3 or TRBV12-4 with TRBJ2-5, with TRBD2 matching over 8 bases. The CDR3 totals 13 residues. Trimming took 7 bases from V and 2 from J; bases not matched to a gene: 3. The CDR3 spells CASTAGGQETQYF. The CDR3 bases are TGTGCCAGCACGGCGGGGGGACAAGAGACCCAGTACTTC.

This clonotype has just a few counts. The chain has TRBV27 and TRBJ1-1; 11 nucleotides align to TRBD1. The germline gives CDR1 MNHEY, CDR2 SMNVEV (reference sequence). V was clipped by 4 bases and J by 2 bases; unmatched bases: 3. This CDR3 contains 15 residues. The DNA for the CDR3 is TGTGCCAGCAGTTCCGGGACAGGGGGTAACACTGAAGCTTTCTTT. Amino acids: CASSSGTGGNTEAFF.

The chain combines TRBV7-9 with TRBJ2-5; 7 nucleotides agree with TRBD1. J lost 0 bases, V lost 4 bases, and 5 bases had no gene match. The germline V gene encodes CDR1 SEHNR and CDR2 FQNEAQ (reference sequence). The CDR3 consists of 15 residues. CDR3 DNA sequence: TGTGCCAGCAGCTCTATTGACAGGGACCAAGAGACCCAGTACTTC. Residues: CASSSIDRDQETQYF.

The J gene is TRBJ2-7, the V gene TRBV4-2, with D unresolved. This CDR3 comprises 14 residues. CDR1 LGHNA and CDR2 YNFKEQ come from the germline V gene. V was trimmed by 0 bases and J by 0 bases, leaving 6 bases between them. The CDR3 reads CASSQEVASYEQYF. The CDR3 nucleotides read TGTGCCAGCAGCCAAGAGGTGGCCTCCTACGAGCAGTACTTC.

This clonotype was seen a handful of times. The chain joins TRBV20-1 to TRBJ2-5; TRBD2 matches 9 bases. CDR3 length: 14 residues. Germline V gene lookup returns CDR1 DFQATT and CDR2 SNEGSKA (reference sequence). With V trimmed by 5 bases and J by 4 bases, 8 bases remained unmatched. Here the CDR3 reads CSAPGELAGETQYF. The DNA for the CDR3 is TGCAGTGCTCCCGGGGAACTAGCGGGAGAGACCCAGTACTTC.

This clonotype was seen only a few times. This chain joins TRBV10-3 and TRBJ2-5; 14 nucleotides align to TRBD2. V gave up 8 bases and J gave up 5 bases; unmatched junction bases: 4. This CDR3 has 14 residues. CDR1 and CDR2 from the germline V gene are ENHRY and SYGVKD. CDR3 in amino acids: CAIGTSGGRETQYF. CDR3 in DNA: TGTGCCATCGGGACTAGCGGGGGTCGGGAGACCCAGTACTTC.

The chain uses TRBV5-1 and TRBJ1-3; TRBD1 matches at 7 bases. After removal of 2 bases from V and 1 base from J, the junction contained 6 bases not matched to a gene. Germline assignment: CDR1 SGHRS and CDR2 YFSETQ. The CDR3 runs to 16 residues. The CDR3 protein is CASSFWDSKSGNTIYF. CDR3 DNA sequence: TGCGCCAGCAGCTTTTGGGACAGCAAATCTGGAAACACCATATATTTT.

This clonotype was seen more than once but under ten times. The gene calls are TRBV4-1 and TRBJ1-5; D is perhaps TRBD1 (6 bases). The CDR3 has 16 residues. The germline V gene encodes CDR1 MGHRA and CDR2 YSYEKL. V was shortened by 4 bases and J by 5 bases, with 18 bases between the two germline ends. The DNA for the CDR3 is TGCGCCAGCAGCCGCCTTGGGGGGGGGGCTTATCAGCCCCAGCATTTT. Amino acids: CASSRLGGGAYQPQHF.

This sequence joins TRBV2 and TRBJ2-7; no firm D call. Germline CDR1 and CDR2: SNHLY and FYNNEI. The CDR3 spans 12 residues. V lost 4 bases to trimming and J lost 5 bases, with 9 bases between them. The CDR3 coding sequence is TGTGCCAGCAGTGTATTACTCCACGAGCAGTACTTC. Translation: CASSVLLHEQYF.

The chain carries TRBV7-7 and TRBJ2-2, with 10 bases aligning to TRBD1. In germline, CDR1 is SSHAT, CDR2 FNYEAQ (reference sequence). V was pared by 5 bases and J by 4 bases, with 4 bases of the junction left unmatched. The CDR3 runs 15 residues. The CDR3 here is CASSRTGGFTGELFF. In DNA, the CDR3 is TGTGCCAGCAGCCGGACAGGGGGTTTCACCGGGGAGCTGTTTTTT.